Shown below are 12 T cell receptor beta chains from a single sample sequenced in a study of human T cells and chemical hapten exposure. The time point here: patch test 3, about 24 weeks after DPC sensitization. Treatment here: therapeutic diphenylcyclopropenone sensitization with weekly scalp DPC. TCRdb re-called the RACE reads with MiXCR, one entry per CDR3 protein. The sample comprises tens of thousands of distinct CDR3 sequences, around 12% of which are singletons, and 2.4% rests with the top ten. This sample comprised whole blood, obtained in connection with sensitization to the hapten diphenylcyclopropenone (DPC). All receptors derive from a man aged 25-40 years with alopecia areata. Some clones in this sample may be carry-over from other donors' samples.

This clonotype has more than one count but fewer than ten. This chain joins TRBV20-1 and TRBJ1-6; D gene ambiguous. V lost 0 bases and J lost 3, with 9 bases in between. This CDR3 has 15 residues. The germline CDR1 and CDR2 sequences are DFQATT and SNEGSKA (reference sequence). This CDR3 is CSARDTQNYNSPLHF. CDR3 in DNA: TGCAGTGCTAGAGATACCCAGAACTATAATTCACCCCTCCACTTT.

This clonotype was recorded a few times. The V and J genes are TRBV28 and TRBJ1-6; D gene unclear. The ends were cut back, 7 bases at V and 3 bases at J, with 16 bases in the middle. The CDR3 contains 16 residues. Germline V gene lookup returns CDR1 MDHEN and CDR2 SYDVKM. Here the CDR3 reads CASKQYLEGYNSPLHF. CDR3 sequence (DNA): TGTGCCAGCAAACAATACCTAGAGGGCTATAATTCACCCCTCCACTTT.

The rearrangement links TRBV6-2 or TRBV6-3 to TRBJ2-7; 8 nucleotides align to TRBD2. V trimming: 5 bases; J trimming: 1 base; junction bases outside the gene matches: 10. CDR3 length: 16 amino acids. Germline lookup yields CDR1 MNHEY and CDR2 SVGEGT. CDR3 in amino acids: CASSLPSGGGSYEQYF. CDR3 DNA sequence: TGTGCCAGCAGTCTCCCCTCGGGGGGGGGATCCTACGAGCAGTACTTC.

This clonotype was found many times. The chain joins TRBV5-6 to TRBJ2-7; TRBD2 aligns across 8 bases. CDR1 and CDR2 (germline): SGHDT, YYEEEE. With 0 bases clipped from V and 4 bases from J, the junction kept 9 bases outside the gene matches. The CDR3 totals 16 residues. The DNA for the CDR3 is TGTGCCAGCAGCTTGGCGCCAGCGGGGGTTAAGTACGAGCAGTACTTC. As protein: CASSLAPAGVKYEQYF.

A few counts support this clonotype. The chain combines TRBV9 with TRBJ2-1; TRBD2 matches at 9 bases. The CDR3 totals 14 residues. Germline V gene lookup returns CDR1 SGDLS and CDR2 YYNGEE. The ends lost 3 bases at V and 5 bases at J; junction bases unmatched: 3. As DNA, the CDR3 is TGTGCCAGCAGCGGACTAGCGGTGCACAATGAGCAGTTCTTC. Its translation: CASSGLAVHNEQFF. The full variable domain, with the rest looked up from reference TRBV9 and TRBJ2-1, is DSGVTQTPKHLITATGQRVTLRCSPRSGDLSVYWYQQSLDQGLQFLIQYYNGEERAKGNILERFSAQQFPDLHSELNLSSLELGDSALYFCASSGLAVHNEQFFGPGTRLTVL.

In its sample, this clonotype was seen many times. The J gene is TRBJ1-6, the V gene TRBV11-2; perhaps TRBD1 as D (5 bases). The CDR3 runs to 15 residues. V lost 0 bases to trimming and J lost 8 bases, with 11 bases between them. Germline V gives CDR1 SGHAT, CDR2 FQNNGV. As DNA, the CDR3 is TGTGCCAGCAGCTTAGAGGGACCGGACTATTCACCCCTCCACTTT. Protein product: CASSLEGPDYSPLHF.

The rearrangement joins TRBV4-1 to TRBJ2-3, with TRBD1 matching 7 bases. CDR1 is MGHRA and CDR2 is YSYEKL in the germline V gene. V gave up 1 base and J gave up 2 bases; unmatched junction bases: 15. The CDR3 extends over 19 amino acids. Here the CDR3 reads CASSQGIYRGQYLTDTQYF. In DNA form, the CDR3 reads TGCGCCAGCAGCCAAGGGATCTACAGGGGCCAGTACCTCACAGATACGCAGTATTTT.

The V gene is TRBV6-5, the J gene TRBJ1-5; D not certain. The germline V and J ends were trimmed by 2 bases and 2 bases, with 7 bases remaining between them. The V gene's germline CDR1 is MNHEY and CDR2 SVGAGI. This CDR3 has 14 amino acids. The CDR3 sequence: CASSYRAGNQPQHF. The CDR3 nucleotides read TGTGCCAGCAGTTACAGGGCTGGCAATCAGCCCCAGCATTTT.

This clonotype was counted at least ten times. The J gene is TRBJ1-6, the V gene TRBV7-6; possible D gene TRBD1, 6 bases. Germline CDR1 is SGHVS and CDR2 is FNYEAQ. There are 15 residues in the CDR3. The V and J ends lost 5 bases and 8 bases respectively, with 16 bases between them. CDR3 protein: CASSPGQLGDSPLHF. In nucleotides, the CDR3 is TGTGCCAGCAGCCCCGGACAGCTAGGGGATTCACCCCTCCACTTT.

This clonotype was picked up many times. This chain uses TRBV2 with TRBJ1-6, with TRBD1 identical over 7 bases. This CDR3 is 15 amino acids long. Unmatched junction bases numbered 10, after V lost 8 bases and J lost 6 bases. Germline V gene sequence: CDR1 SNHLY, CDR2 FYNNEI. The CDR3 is CASGRPTGINSPLHF. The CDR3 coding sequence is TGTGCCAGCGGCCGCCCGACAGGGATTAATTCACCCCTCCACTTT.

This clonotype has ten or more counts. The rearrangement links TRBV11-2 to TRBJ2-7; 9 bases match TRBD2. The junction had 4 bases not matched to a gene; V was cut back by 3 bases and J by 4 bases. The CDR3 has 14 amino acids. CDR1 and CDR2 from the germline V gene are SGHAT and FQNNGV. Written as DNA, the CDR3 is TGTGCCAGCAGCTTGGGCGGGGGGGCATACGAGCAGTACTTC. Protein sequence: CASSLGGGAYEQYF.

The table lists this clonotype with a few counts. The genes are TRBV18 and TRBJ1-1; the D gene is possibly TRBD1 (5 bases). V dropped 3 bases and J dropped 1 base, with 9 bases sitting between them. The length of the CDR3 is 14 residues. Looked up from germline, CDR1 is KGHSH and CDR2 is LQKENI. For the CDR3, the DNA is TGTGCCAGCTCACCCGGACACCGGAACACTGAAGCTTTCTTT. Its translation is CASSPGHRNTEAFF.